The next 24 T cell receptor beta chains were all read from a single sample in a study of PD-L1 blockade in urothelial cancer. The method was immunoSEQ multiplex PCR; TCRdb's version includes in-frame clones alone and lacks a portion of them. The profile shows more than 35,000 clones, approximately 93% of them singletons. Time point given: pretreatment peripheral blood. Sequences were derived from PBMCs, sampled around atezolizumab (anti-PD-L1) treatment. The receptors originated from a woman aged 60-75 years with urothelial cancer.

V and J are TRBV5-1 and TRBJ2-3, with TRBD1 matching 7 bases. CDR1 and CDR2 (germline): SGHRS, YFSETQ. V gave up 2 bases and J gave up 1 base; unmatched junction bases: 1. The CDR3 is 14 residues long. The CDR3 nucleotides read TGCGCCAGCAGCTTTACAGGGGGCACAGATACGCAGTATTTT. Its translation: CASSFTGGTDTQYF.

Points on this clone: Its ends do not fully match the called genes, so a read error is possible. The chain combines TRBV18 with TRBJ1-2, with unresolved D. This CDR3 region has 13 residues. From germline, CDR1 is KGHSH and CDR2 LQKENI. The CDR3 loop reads CASSPEGNHGYTF. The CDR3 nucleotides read TGTGCCAGCTCACCAGAGGGTAACCATGGCTACACCTTC. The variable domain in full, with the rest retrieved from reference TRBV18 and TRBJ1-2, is NAGVMQNPRHLVRRRGQEARLRCSPMKGHSHVYWYRQLPEEGLKFMVYLQKENIIDESGMPKERFSAEFPKEGPSILRIQQVVRGDSAAYFCASSPEGNHGYTFGSGTRLTVV.

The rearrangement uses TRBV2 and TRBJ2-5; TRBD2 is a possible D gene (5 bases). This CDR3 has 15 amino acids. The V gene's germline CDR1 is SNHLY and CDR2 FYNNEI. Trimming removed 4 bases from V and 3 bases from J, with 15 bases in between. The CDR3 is CASSGERTQEETQYF. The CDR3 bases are TGTGCCAGCAGTGGAGAGCGGACCCAAGAAGAGACCCAGTACTTC.

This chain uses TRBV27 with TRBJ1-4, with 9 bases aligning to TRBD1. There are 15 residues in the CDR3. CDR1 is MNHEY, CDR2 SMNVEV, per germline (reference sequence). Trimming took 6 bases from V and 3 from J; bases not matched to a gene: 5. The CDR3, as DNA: TGTGCCAGCAGGGACAGGGGCCTAGCTAATGAAAAACTGTTTTTT. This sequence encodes CASRDRGLANEKLFF.

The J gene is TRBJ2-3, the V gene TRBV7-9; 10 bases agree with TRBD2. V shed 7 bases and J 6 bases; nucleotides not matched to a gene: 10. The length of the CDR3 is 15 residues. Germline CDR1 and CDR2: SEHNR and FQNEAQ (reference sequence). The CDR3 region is CASTSVLAGWDTQYF. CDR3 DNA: TGTGCCAGCACCTCGGTACTAGCGGGGTGGGATACGCAGTATTTT.

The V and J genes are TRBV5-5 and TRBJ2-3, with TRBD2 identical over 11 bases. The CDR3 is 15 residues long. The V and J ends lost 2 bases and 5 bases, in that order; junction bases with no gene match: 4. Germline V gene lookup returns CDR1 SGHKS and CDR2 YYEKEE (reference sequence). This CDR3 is CASSFRLAGLDTQYF. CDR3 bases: TGTGCCAGCAGCTTCAGACTAGCGGGATTAGATACGCAGTATTTT.

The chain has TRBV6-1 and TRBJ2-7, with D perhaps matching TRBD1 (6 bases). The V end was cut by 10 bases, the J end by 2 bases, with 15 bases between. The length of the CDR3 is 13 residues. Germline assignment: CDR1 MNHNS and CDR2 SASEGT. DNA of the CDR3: TGTGCCACAGTAGTGGGACATACCTACGAGCAGTACTTC. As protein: CATVVGHTYEQYF.

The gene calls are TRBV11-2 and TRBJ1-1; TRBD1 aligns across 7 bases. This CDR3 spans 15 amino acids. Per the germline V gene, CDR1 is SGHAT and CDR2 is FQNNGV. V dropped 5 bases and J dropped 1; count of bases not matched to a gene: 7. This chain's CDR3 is CASSPLRDRNTEAFF. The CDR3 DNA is TGTGCCAGCAGCCCCCTTCGGGACAGGAACACTGAAGCTTTCTTT.

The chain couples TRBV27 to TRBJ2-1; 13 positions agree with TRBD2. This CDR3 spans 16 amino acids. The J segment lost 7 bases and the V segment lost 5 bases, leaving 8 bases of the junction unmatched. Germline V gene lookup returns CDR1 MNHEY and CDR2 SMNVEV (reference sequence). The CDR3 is CASSPLGTSGKNEQFF. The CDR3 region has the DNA TGTGCCAGCAGTCCCCTTGGGACTAGCGGGAAGAATGAGCAGTTCTTC.

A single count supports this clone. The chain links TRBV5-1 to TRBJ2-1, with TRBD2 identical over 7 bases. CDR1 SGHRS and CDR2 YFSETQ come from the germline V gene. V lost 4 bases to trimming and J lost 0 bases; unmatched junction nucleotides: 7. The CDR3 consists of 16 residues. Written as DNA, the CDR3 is TGCGCCAGCAGCCCCCCTAGCGGAAGCTCCTACAATGAGCAGTTCTTC. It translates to CASSPPSGSSYNEQFF.

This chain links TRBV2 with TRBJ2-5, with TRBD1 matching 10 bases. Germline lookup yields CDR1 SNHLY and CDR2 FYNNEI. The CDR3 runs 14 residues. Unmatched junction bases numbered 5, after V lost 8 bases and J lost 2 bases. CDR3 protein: CASSGTGAQETQYF. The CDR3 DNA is TGTGCCAGCTCGGGGACAGGGGCGCAAGAGACCCAGTACTTC. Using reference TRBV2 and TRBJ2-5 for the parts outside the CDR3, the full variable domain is EPEVTQTPSHQVTQMGQEVILRCVPISNHLYFYWYRQILGQKVEFLVSFYNNEISEKSEIFDDQFSVERPDGSNFTLKIRSTKLEDSAMYFCASSGTGAQETQYFGPGTRLLVL.

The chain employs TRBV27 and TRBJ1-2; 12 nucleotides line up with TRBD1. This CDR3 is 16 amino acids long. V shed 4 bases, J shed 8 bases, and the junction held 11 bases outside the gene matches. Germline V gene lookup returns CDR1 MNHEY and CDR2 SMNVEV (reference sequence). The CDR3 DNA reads TGTGCCAGCAGTTCAGGGACAGGGGGCCGTACCCTGGGCTACACCTTC. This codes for CASSSGTGGRTLGYTF.

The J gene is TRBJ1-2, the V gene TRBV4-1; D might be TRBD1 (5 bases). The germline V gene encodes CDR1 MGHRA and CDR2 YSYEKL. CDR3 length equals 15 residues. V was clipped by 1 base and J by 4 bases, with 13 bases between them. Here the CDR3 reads CASSQGEDQGYGYTF. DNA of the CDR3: TGCGCCAGCAGCCAAGGGGAAGACCAGGGCTATGGCTACACCTTC.

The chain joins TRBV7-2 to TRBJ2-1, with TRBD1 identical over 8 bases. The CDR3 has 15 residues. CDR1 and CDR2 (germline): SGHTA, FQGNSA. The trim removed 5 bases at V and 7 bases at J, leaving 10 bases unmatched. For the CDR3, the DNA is TGTGCCAGCAGCCGTGTGACAGGGGTGGAAAATGAGCAGTTCTTC. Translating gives CASSRVTGVENEQFF.

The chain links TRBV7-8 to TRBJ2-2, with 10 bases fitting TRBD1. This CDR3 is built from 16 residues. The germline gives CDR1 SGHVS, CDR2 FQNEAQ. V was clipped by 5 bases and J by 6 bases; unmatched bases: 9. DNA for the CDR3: TGTGCCAGCAGCGAGGGACAGGGGTGGGATCCCGGGGAGCTGTTTTTT. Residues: CASSEGQGWDPGELFF.

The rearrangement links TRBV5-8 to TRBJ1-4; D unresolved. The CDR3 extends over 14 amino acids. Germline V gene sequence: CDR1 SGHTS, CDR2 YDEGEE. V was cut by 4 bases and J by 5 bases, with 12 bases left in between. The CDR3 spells CASSLGVYNEKLFF. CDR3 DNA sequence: TGTGCCAGCAGCCTGGGTGTCTACAATGAAAAACTGTTTTTT.

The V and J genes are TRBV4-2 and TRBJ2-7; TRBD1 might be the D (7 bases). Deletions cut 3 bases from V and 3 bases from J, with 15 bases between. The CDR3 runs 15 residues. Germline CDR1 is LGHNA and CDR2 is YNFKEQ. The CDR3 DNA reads TGTGCCAGCAGCCAGGCGGGACAGCCCTTCTACGAGCAGTACTTC. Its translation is CASSQAGQPFYEQYF.

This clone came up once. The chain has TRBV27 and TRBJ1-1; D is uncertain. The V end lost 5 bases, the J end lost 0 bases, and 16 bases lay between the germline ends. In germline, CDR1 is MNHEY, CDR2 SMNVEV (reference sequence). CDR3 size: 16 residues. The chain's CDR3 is CASSPSGQAMNTEAFF. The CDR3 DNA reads TGTGCCAGCAGTCCAAGCGGGCAGGCTATGAACACTGAAGCTTTCTTT.

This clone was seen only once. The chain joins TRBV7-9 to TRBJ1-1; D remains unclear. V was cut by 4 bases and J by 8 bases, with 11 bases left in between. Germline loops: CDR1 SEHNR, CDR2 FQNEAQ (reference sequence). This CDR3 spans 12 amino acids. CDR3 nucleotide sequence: TGTGCCAGCAGCTACGGCAGGTTAGAAGCTTTCTTT. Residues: CASSYGRLEAFF.

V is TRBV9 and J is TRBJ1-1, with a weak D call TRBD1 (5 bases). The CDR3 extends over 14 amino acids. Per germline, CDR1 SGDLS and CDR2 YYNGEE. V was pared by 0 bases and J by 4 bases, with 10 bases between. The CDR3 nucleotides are TGTGCCAGCAGCGTAGATGGGGCCGGCACTGAAGCTTTCTTT. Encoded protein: CASSVDGAGTEAFF.

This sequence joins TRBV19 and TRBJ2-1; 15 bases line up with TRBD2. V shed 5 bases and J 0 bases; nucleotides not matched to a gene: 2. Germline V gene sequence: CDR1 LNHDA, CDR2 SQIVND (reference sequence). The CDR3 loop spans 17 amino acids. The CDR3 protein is CASSGTSGRNSYNEQFF. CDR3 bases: TGTGCCAGTAGTGGGACTAGCGGGAGGAACTCCTACAATGAGCAGTTCTTC.

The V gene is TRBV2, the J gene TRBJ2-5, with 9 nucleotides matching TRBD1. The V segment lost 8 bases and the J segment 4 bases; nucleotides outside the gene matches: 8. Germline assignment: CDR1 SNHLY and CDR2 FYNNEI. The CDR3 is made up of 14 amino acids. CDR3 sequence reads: CASERQGVLETQYF. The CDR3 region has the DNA TGTGCCAGCGAACGACAGGGGGTATTAGAGACCCAGTACTTC.

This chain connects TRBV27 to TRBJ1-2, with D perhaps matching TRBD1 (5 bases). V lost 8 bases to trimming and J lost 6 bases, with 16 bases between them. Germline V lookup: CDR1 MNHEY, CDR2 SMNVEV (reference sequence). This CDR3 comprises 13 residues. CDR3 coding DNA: TGTGCCAGCGCGGCCGGCAGGGCAAATGGCTACACCTTC. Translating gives CASAAGRANGYTF.

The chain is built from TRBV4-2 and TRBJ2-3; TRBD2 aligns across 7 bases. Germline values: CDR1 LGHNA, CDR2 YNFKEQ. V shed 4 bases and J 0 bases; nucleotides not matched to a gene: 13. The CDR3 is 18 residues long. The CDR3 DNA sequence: TGTGCCAGCAGCCGAGGAACTAGCGCCCGGACTAGCACAGATACGCAGTATTTT. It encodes CASSRGTSARTSTDTQYF.